This record looks at one T cell receptor beta chain sequence and its context. Antigen specificity is unknown. Ahead of sequencing, the ViraFEST assay grew antigen-specific CD4+ T cells using viral peptide pools. Cultured cells yielded isolated CD4+ T cells after less than 11 days. The cohort was immunized with two doses of either the BNT162b2 or mRNA-1273 vaccine. A half-medium replacement with IL-2 medium was carried out on days 3 and 7. These data originate in a study of vaccination effects on CD4 cells after COVID-19. Trimming pared 6 bases from V and 2 bases from J, leaving 4 bases between. The CDR3 has 11 residues. CDR1 is MDHEN, CDR2 SYDVKM, per germline. Study-level findings and limits: Long after vaccination, the clones induced by infection and by vaccine shrank markedly in size.

Produced via immunoSEQ multiplex PCR; TCRdb's table is partial and in-frame only. The sample lists approximately 13,000 clones, 72% seen once, with 9.9% in the top ten. The TCR was taken from a human donor who received a COVID-19 vaccine. This rearrangement joins TRBV28 to TRBJ1-2; D gene uncertain. The specimen comprised CD4+ T cells from PBMCs cultured with SARS-CoV-2 spike peptides, sampled after COVID-19 vaccination. CDR3 DNA: TGTGCCAGCAGGGCCAACTATGGCTACACCTTC. This gives the protein CASRANYGYTF.